Below, one T cell receptor beta chain is given with its context. Researchers set a sequencing depth target of 1 in 200,000 to 1 in 1 million T cells. Method: immunoSEQ multiplex PCR; TCRdb's copy keeps in-frame clones and lacks some. Of under 300,000 clones in the sample, 76% were seen once. This sample is part of a study of cytotoxic CD8 clonotypes in ibrutinib-treated CLL. Whole-study context: The samples contained 255,043 productive templates on average. They also contained an average of approximately 97,000 productive rearrangements.

The trim removed 2 bases at V and 5 bases at J, leaving 5 bases unmatched. Per the germline V gene, CDR1 is SNHLY and CDR2 is FYNNEI. The CDR3 totals 15 residues. The chain couples TRBV2 to TRBJ1-1, with 10 nucleotides matching TRBD1. The clonotype was recovered from a human donor with chronic lymphocytic leukemia. Sequencing was performed on PBMCs, taken at disease progression, from a patient treated with ibrutinib. The CDR3 bases are TGTGCCAGCAGTGAATGGGACAGGGGTGGGACTGAAGCTTTCTTT. It translates to CASSEWDRGGTEAFF.